This TCR beta chain was captured in a study of molecular identifiers for immune sequencing clone quantification. Sorted naive CD8 T cells, roughly 19,000 to 1,000,000, were sequenced from 10%, 30% or 50% RNA. The CDR3 contains 15 residues. V shed 5 bases, J shed 0 bases, and the junction held 5 bases outside the gene matches. In germline, CDR1 is LNHDA, CDR2 SQIVND (reference sequence). Details on this clonotype: What it recognizes is unknown.

Study results and caveats: Effector cells kept over 98% of their molecules in clones above 20 RNA copies, while naive cells kept under 1% there. Sizes of clones that are highly expanded could be underestimated (if identical TCR molecules share a barcode).

Previously described methods and listed TCR primers were employed for the bulk TCR libraries. TCRdb redid the calling of the PCR reads with MiXCR, one entry per CDR3 protein. This table has about 86,000 distinct CDR3 sequences, nearly 25% appearing once. The chain is built from TRBV19 and TRBJ2-7; TRBD1 matches at 9 bases. The specimen sequenced was naive CD8+ T cells from blood, with Jurkat cell RNA spiked in. This sample's subset: FACS-sorted CD8+CD4-CCR7+CD45RA+ naive T cells. The clonotype comes from a human donor in good health. Some libraries in this study had Jurkat cell RNA spiked in. The CDR3 coding sequence is TGTGCCAGTAGTCCCGGGACAGGGATCTCCTACGAGCAGTACTTC. It translates to CASSPGTGISYEQYF. Using reference TRBV19 and TRBJ2-7 for the parts outside the CDR3, the full variable domain is DGGITQSPKYLFRKEGQNVTLSCEQNLNHDAMYWYRQDPGQGLRLIYYSQIVNDFQKGDIAEGYSVSREKKESFPLTVTSAQKNPTAFYLCASSPGTGISYEQYFGPGTRLTVT.